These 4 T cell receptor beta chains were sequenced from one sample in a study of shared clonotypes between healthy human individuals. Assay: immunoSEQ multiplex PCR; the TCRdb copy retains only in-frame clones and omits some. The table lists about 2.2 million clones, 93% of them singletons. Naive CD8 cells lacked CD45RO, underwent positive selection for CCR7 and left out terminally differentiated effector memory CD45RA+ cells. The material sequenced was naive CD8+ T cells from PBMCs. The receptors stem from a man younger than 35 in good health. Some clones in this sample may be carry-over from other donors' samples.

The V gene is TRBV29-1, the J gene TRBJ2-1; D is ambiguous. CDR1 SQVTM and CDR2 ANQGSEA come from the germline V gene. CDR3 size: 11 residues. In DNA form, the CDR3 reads TGCAGACTTACGCTGGGCACCGAGCAGTTCTTC. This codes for CRLTLGTEQFF.

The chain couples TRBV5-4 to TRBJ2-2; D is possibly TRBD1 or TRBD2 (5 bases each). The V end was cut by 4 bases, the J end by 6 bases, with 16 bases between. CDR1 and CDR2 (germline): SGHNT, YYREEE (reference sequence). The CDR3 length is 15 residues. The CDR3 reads CASSHRDGFAGELFF. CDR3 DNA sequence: TGTGCCAGCAGCCACCGGGACGGCTTCGCCGGGGAGCTGTTTTTT.

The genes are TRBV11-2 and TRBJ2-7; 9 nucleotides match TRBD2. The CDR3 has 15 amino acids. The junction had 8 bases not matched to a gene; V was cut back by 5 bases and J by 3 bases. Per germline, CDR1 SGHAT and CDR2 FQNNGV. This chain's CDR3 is CASSLGGLANYEQYF. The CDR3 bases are TGTGCCAGCAGCCTCGGAGGACTAGCGAACTACGAGCAGTACTTC. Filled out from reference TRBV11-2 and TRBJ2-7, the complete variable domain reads EAGVAQSPRYKIIEKRQSVAFWCNPISGHATLYWYQQILGQGPKLLIQFQNNGVVDDSQLPKDRFSAERLKGVDSTLKIQPAKLEDSAVYLCASSLGGLANYEQYFGPGTRLTVT.

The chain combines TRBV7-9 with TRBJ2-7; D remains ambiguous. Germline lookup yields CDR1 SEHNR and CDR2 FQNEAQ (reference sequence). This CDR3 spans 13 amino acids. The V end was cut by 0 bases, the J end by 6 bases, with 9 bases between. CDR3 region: CASSLAEFSEQYF. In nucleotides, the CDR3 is TGTGCCAGCAGCTTAGCGGAATTCTCCGAGCAGTACTTC.